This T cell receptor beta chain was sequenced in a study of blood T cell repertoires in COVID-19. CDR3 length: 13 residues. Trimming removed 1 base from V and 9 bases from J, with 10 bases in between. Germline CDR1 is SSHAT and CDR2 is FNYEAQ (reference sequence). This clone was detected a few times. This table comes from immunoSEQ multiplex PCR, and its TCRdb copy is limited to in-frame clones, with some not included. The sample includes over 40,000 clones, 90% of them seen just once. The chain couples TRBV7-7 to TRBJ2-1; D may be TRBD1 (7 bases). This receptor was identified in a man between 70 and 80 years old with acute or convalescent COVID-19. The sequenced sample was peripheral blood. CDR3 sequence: CASSLVQGGEQFF. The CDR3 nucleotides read TGTGCCAGCAGCTTAGTTCAGGGGGGTGAGCAGTTCTTC.